The clone carrying this T cell receptor (beta chain) came up a few times. Its target is not known. One junction end disagrees with the germline gene, perhaps due to a read error. This specimen belongs to a study of PD-L1 blockade in urothelial cancer. Looking at the study overall: Atezolizumab (1,200 mg intravenously every 3 weeks) began in the mid-2010s for patients. Blood underwent analysis 3 weeks (second dose) and 6 weeks after treatment began.

Overall study findings and caveats: When pretreatment blood TCR clonality was below the median, it predicted better survival.

Described time point: pretreatment peripheral blood. Each PCR received spiked synthetic TCR analog templates. Sequencing used immunoSEQ multiplex PCR; TCRdb keeps in-frame clones, though not all of them. The table shows about 38,000 clones, with approximately 80% occurring only once. The CDR3 has 18 amino acids. The germline V gene has CDR1 SGHRS and CDR2 YFSETQ. The TCR comes from an older man with urothelial cancer. The input for sequencing was PBMCs, taken around atezolizumab (anti-PD-L1) treatment. V usage is TRBV5-1 and J usage is TRBJ2-1, with 7 bases fitting TRBD2. Here the CDR3 DNA reads TGCGCCAGCAGTTCCGGCCCACCTTCTAGCGGCTCCAACAATGAGCAGTTCTTC. This codes for CASSSGPPSSGSNNEQFF.